A selection of T cell receptor beta chains follows, all from one sample in a study of cytomegalovirus exposure and HLA in healthy donors. Sequenced by immunoSEQ multiplex PCR; TCRdb stores in-frame clones only, minus some. This table holds 85,000 to 100,000 clones, 64% found once. Sample: PBMCs. Every receptor here comes from a man in his 60s in good health and CMV-seronegative. The CDR3 runs from the conserved cysteine through the conserved F or W. Fields, in order: CDR3 protein, CDR3 DNA, J gene, V gene, D gene, clone size. A D gene is named only where the DNA matches it firmly. Not all rows give a size; the values are once, few, many and, for expanded clones, a class.

CASSPPLTRVGEQFF | TGTGCCAGCAGTCCGCCCCTAACCAGGGTGGGTGAGCAGTTCTTC | TRBJ2-1 | TRBV27 | - | -
CASSSGGPETQYF | TGTGCCAGCAGTAGCGGGGGGCCCGAGACCCAGTACTTC | TRBJ2-5 | TRBV7-3 | TRBD2 | -
CASRERGYTGELFF | TGTGCCAGTAGAGAGCGGGGATACACCGGGGAGCTGTTTTTT | TRBJ2-2 | TRBV19 | TRBD2 | once
CASSSPDRPSYEQYF | TGTGCCAGCAGTTCGCCGGACAGGCCTTCCTACGAGCAGTACTTC | TRBJ2-7 | TRBV28 | TRBD1 | -
CASSGDRVGAGELFF | TGTGCCAGCAGCGGCGACAGGGTTGGGGCCGGGGAGCTGTTTTTT | TRBJ2-2 | TRBV5-4 | TRBD1 | -
CANPTGRTDTQYF | TGTGCCAACCCGACAGGGCGCACAGATACGCAGTATTTT | TRBJ2-3 | TRBV5-8 | TRBD1 | -
CASSDGGAGELFF | TGTGCCAGCAGCGACGGGGGGGCCGGGGAGCTGTTTTTT | TRBJ2-2 | TRBV9 | TRBD2 | -
CASSQESRAGREAFF | TGCGCCAGCAGCCAAGAATCCCGGGCGGGGAGAGAAGCTTTCTTT | TRBJ1-1 | TRBV4-1 | - | many
CASSESGRDEGYEQFF | TGTGCCAGCAGTGAAAGCGGGAGAGACGAAGGCTATGAGCAGTTCTTC | TRBJ2-1 | TRBV6-1 | TRBD2 | -
CASRRGLGQPQHF | TGTGCCAGTCGCAGGGGCCTTGGGCAGCCCCAGCATTTT | TRBJ1-5 | TRBV6-1 | - | few
CASSFLQGLDTEAFF | TGTGCCAGCAGCTTTCTACAGGGATTGGACACTGAAGCTTTCTTT | TRBJ1-1 | TRBV11-3 | - | -
CASSFNIYNEQFF | TGTGCCAGCAGCTTTAACATTTACAATGAGCAGTTCTTC | TRBJ2-1 | TRBV11-3 | - | -
CASSGQGGLFGYTF | TGTGCCAGCAGTGGCCAAGGGGGCCTTTTTGGCTACACCTTC | TRBJ1-2 | TRBV6-5 | TRBD1 | -
CASSLVGFGGGNTIYF | TGTGCCAGCAGCTTGGTAGGGTTTGGAGGTGGAAACACCATATATTTT | TRBJ1-3 | TRBV5-6 | - | -
CASSAVLGYEQYF | TGCGCCAGCAGCGCCGTGCTAGGTTACGAGCAGTACTTC | TRBJ2-7 | TRBV5-1 | - | -
CASSSHPGQGPNTEAFF | TGTGCCAGCAGCTCCCACCCGGGACAGGGACCCAACACTGAAGCTTTCTTT | TRBJ1-1 | TRBV11-3 | TRBD1 | -